These T cell receptor beta chains were read from a single sample in a study of blood T cell repertoires in COVID-19. Generated by immunoSEQ multiplex PCR, the TCRdb table keeps only in-frame clones and is missing some. This table has around 220,000 clones, about 88% appearing once. Sequences were obtained from peripheral blood. These TCRs come from a woman in her thirties or forties who had recovered from COVID-19. The conserved cysteine and the conserved F or W are not part of the CDR3 here. Fields, in order: V gene, CDR3 protein.

TRBV24-1	ASQTGEGTEAF
TRBV2	ASSGVGARSATNEKLF
TRBV27	ASSFNSSPLH
TRBV28	ASTHTQGYNQPQH
TRBV7-2	ASSLETGVRIEKLF
TRBV3-1/TRBV3-2	ASSQASGRVSSYEQY
TRBV5-1	ASSGQGVPKNIQY
TRBV5-8	ASSQPPGPDTQY
TRBV9	ASSPSGQWKSQY
TRBV30	AWSGRGPHGYT
TRBV5-1	ASSLGGIGETQY
TRBV28	ASSPGTSGSYEQY
TRBV29-1	SVAPGGGNQPQH
TRBV28	ASSSPLTGYPGTDTQY
TRBV7-2	ASSLVVQGNEQY
TRBV19	ASIGPHRDRGYEQY
TRBV18	ASSPKGTGGGQPQH
TRBV5-8	ASSLGDRGNQPQH
TRBV28	ASVAPGSLSGNTIY
TRBV19	ASSPRRGAYEQY
TRBV15	ATSREPPGRGSEKLF
TRBV5-4	ASSLARGGAGELF
TRBV15	ATSRGPSYEQY
TRBV30	ACQRQDPNTEAF
TRBV27	ASSAQGWGYT
TRBV5-6	ASSVGRTGTAYEKLF
TRBV5-1	ASSLRTGDGNTIY
TRBV2	ASSYIAGGRPGTDTQY
TRBV7-2	ASSPRDRGSEQY
TRBV6-6	ASSSMTGGNQPQH
TRBV6-5	ASSTLANVLT